The rows below give T cell receptor beta chains drawn from one sample of a study of Ad26.COV2.S vaccination and SARS-CoV-2 variants. TCRdb's table, derived via immunoSEQ multiplex PCR, lists solely in-frame clones and lacks some. The table has about 410,000 clones, approximately 91% seen once. This specimen was peripheral blood, taken in a trial of Ad26.COV2.S vaccine versus placebo. The receptors were sampled from a person aged 18-65 years who received the Ad26.COV2.S COVID-19 vaccine or a placebo. Each CDR3 is given with its conserved first and last residue. D genes are given only for firm matches. The size field is filled for only some rows; it gives once, few, many or a size class.

V gene: TRBV28; J gene: TRBJ2-1; clone size: -; D gene: TRBD2; CDR3 DNA: TGTGCCAGCAGTTTATGGCCCATACTAGCGGGAGGACACAATGAGCAGTTCTTC; CDR3 protein: CASSLWPILAGGHNEQFF
V gene: TRBV5-6; J gene: TRBJ1-5; clone size: -; D gene: TRBD1; CDR3 DNA: TGTGCCAGCAGCATCCGGGACAGGACTAATCAGCCCCAGCATTTT; CDR3 protein: CASSIRDRTNQPQHF
V gene: TRBV27; J gene: TRBJ2-1; clone size: -; D gene: TRBD1; CDR3 DNA: TGTGCCAGCAGTTTAATGGGACAGGGGATAGGGGAGCAGTTCTTC; CDR3 protein: CASSLMGQGIGEQFF
V gene: TRBV5-4; J gene: TRBJ2-1; clone size: -; D gene: -; CDR3 DNA: TGTGCCAGCAGCCAGGGGCAGGGTTCCTACAATGAGCAGTTCTTC; CDR3 protein: CASSQGQGSYNEQFF
V gene: TRBV28; J gene: TRBJ2-1; clone size: -; D gene: -; CDR3 DNA: TGTGCCAGCAGTTTCCCGCGGGACAAGGATGACAATGAGCAGTTCTTC; CDR3 protein: CASSFPRDKDDNEQFF
V gene: TRBV9; J gene: TRBJ2-7; clone size: -; D gene: -; CDR3 DNA: TGTGCCAGCAGCGTAGACTCAGCGGGACAGTGGGGGGAGCAGTACTTC; CDR3 protein: CASSVDSAGQWGEQYF
V gene: TRBV19; J gene: TRBJ2-7; clone size: -; D gene: TRBD2; CDR3 DNA: TGTGCCAGTAGTATGGGGTCCGGACTAGCGTCCTACGAGCAGTACTTC; CDR3 protein: CASSMGSGLASYEQYF
V gene: TRBV2; J gene: TRBJ2-5; clone size: -; D gene: TRBD2; CDR3 DNA: TGTGCCAGCTTTGGTAGCGGGCGTACTCCTAGGAAAGAGACCCAGTACTTC; CDR3 protein: CASFGSGRTPRKETQYF
V gene: TRBV5-4; J gene: TRBJ2-7; clone size: once; D gene: -; CDR3 DNA: TGTGCCAGCAGCTTGAGGGGGAGCTACGAGCAGTACTTC; CDR3 protein: CASSLRGSYEQYF
V gene: TRBV7-2; J gene: TRBJ2-1; clone size: -; D gene: -; CDR3 DNA: TGTGCCAGCAGCTTAGTGGCTAGCGACTACAATGAGCAGTTCTTC; CDR3 protein: CASSLVASDYNEQFF
V gene: TRBV9; J gene: TRBJ1-1; clone size: -; D gene: -; CDR3 DNA: TGTGCCAGCAGCGTAGACCTGAACACTGAAGCTTTCTTT; CDR3 protein: CASSVDLNTEAFF
V gene: TRBV28; J gene: TRBJ2-5; clone size: few; D gene: TRBD2; CDR3 DNA: TGTGCCAGCAGTCCTTTAGCGGGAGCGGAGACCCAGTACTTC; CDR3 protein: CASSPLAGAETQYF
V gene: TRBV19; J gene: TRBJ2-3; clone size: once; D gene: -; CDR3 DNA: TGTGCCAGTAGTATCTTGGGGGGAGTAGGAACAGATACGCAGTATTTT; CDR3 protein: CASSILGGVGTDTQYF
V gene: TRBV13; J gene: TRBJ2-7; clone size: -; D gene: -; CDR3 DNA: TGTGCCAGCAGTCGTACGGGACGTGGCTACGAGCAGTACTTC; CDR3 protein: CASSRTGRGYEQYF
V gene: TRBV19; J gene: TRBJ2-3; clone size: -; D gene: -; CDR3 DNA: TGTGCCAGTAGTGAGACCATGAGAGGGGTAGATACGCAGTATTTT; CDR3 protein: CASSETMRGVDTQYF
V gene: TRBV11-2; J gene: TRBJ2-7; clone size: -; D gene: -; CDR3 DNA: TGTGCCAGCAGCTTAGAAGGATTAGATTCCTACGAGCAGTACTTC; CDR3 protein: CASSLEGLDSYEQYF
V gene: TRBV10-3; J gene: TRBJ2-5; clone size: once; D gene: -; CDR3 DNA: TGTGCCATCAGTGCAGGCCTAAAAGAGACCCAGTACTTC; CDR3 protein: CAISAGLKETQYF
V gene: TRBV13; J gene: TRBJ2-7; clone size: -; D gene: TRBD2; CDR3 DNA: TGTGCCAGCAGCTTATCTAGGCTAGCGGGAGGAGGAGAGCAGTACTTC; CDR3 protein: CASSLSRLAGGGEQYF
V gene: TRBV28; J gene: TRBJ2-7; clone size: -; D gene: TRBD2; CDR3 DNA: TGTGCCAGCAGTTCAATCGCAGGACGGGGGGTCCTCTACGAGCAGTACTTC; CDR3 protein: CASSSIAGRGVLYEQYF
V gene: TRBV5-4; J gene: TRBJ2-3; clone size: -; D gene: -; CDR3 DNA: TGTGCCAGCAGCACGACAGAAACAGATACGCAGTATTTT; CDR3 protein: CASSTTETDTQYF
V gene: TRBV9; J gene: TRBJ2-1; clone size: -; D gene: TRBD2; CDR3 DNA: TGTGCCAGCAGCCGACTAGCGGGAGTCGGTGATGAGCAGTTCTTC; CDR3 protein: CASSRLAGVGDEQFF
V gene: TRBV9; J gene: TRBJ2-7; clone size: -; D gene: TRBD2; CDR3 DNA: TGTGCCAGCAGCGTAGCTCCGGGACTAGCCGGCGAGCAGTACTTC; CDR3 protein: CASSVAPGLAGEQYF
V gene: TRBV5-1; J gene: TRBJ2-6; clone size: -; D gene: TRBD1; CDR3 DNA: TGCGCCAGCAGCTTCGGACAGGGTGCCGGGGCCAACGTCCTGACTTTC; CDR3 protein: CASSFGQGAGANVLTF
V gene: TRBV24-1; J gene: TRBJ2-5; clone size: -; D gene: TRBD1; CDR3 DNA: TGTGCCACCAGTGATCCAACAGGGGCCGGAGAGACCCAGTACTTC; CDR3 protein: CATSDPTGAGETQYF
V gene: TRBV7-8; J gene: TRBJ2-1; clone size: -; D gene: -; CDR3 DNA: TGTGCCAGCAGCTTAGGTATAGGGGGACGTGGGGCCCTCTACGAGCAGTTCTTC; CDR3 protein: CASSLGIGGRGALYEQFF
V gene: TRBV28; J gene: TRBJ1-3; clone size: -; D gene: -; CDR3 DNA: TGTGCCAGCACACCGGACCTCACATACTTCTCTGGAAACACCATATATTTT; CDR3 protein: CASTPDLTYFSGNTIYF
V gene: TRBV7-2; J gene: TRBJ2-3; clone size: -; D gene: -; CDR3 DNA: TGTGCCAGCAGCTTAGGGGTGGGGGCTGGAACAGATACGCAGTATTTT; CDR3 protein: CASSLGVGAGTDTQYF
V gene: TRBV30; J gene: TRBJ2-5; clone size: -; D gene: TRBD2; CDR3 DNA: TGTGCCTGGAGTGTAGTAGGTAGCGGGGAGACCCAGTACTTC; CDR3 protein: CAWSVVGSGETQYF
V gene: TRBV7-9; J gene: TRBJ2-2; clone size: -; D gene: -; CDR3 DNA: TGTGCCAGCACCAACACCGGGGAGCTGTTTTTT; CDR3 protein: CASTNTGELFF
V gene: TRBV5-6; J gene: TRBJ2-1; clone size: -; D gene: -; CDR3 DNA: TGTGCCAGCAGCTTTTCAGGGACTCGATCTTACAATGAGCAGTTCTTC; CDR3 protein: CASSFSGTRSYNEQFF
V gene: TRBV18; J gene: TRBJ1-1; clone size: -; D gene: -; CDR3 DNA: TGTGCCAGCTCACAGGGCCAGAACACTGAAGCTTTCTTT; CDR3 protein: CASSQGQNTEAFF
V gene: TRBV2; J gene: TRBJ2-1; clone size: -; D gene: -; CDR3 DNA: TGTGCCAGCAGTGGGGAGCGAGTCTCCTACAATGAGCAGTTCTTC; CDR3 protein: CASSGERVSYNEQFF
V gene: TRBV5-1; J gene: TRBJ2-1; clone size: -; D gene: TRBD2; CDR3 DNA: TGCGCCAGCAGATTGGGTGCTAGCGGGATATCCTACAATGAGCAGTTCTTC; CDR3 protein: CASRLGASGISYNEQFF
V gene: TRBV18; J gene: TRBJ1-5; clone size: few; D gene: -; CDR3 DNA: TGTGCCAGCTCAGAAGGGGGGGTATACCAGCCCCAGCATTTT; CDR3 protein: CASSEGGVYQPQHF
V gene: TRBV27; J gene: TRBJ1-5; clone size: -; D gene: -; CDR3 DNA: TGTGCCAGCAGTTTATCGCCGGAATCTAGTCAGCCCCAGCATTTT; CDR3 protein: CASSLSPESSQPQHF
V gene: TRBV19; J gene: TRBJ1-1; clone size: once; D gene: -; CDR3 DNA: TGTGCCAGTAGCCGTCTCGCCGCGGCAGGGCCAACGTACACTGAAGCTTTCTTT; CDR3 protein: CASSRLAAAGPTYTEAFF
V gene: TRBV25-1; J gene: TRBJ1-2; clone size: -; D gene: -; CDR3 DNA: TGTGCCAGCAGTTCTCCAATAGGGACCGGGGAGTATGGCTACACCTTC; CDR3 protein: CASSSPIGTGEYGYTF